This T cell receptor (beta chain) was sequenced for a study of blood T cell repertoires in COVID-19. In the study's own analysis: Reference gene primer amplification yielded estimated nucleated cell counts. Clones were read by immunoSEQ multiplex PCR, and TCRdb kept only the in-frame ones, dropping some. D and trimming were read from the DNA, whereas the V and J calls and clone size are those reported in that table. In the table there are around 300,000 clones, roughly 88% of which are singletons. Sequencing input: peripheral blood. The receptor was derived from a woman aged 65 to 85 with acute or convalescent COVID-19.

As DNA, the CDR3 is TGTGCCAGCAGCCGTCAGGGTAATCAGCCCCAGCATTTT. Amino acids: CASSRQGNQPQHF. The chain links TRBV7-2 to TRBJ1-5; possible D gene TRBD1, 5 bases. The germline gives CDR1 SGHTA, CDR2 FQGNSA. The ends were cut back, 5 bases at V and 4 bases at J, with 9 bases in the middle. The CDR3 runs 13 residues.